These T cell receptor beta chains were read from a single sample in a study of immune heterogeneity within non-small cell lung tumors. From the multiplex PCR reads, TCRdb called clonotypes with MiXCR, one entry per CDR3 protein. The sample contains roughly 5,400 distinct CDR3 sequences, 22% of which appear only once. Sequencing input: lung tumor tissue. These receptors originate from a man aged 55 to 70 with non-small cell lung cancer. Each CDR3 is given with its conserved first and last residue. Each record gives: V gene, D gene, J gene, clone size, CDR3 protein, CDR3 DNA. A D gene is named only where the DNA matches it firmly. Where a row states a size, it is once, few, many or the class of an expanded clone; other rows omit it.

>TRBV28|-|TRBJ2-1|medium-sized
CASSLAGNWGEQFF
TGTGCCAGCAGTTTAGCCGGGAATTGGGGTGAGCAGTTCTTC
>TRBV28|TRBD1|TRBJ2-7|medium-sized
CASSPTGGPSYEQYF
TGTGCCAGCAGCCCCACAGGGGGACCCTCCTACGAGCAGTACTTC
>TRBV5-4|-|TRBJ1-1|-
CASSLVRGQDTEAFF
TGTGCCAGCAGCTTGGTAAGGGGCCAAGACACTGAAGCTTTCTTT
>TRBV19|TRBD1|TRBJ2-4|medium-sized
CASSGQGAGAKNIQYF
TGTGCCAGTAGTGGACAGGGGGCAGGGGCCAAAAACATTCAGTACTTC
>TRBV25-1|-|TRBJ2-3|-
CASSMGDTQYF
TGTGCCAGCTCCATGGGAGATACGCAGTATTTT
>TRBV30|-|TRBJ2-7|medium-sized
CAWSPGQEGSYEQYF
TGTGCCTGGAGTCCAGGACAGGAGGGCTCCTACGAGCAGTACTTC
>TRBV3-1|-|TRBJ2-2|medium-sized
CASSQPRDPTGELFF
TGTGCCAGCAGCCAACCCCGGGACCCAACCGGGGAGCTGTTTTTT
>TRBV12-3/TRBV12-4|TRBD2|TRBJ2-1|medium-sized
CASTLSSGSSYNEQFF
TGTGCCAGCACCCTTTCTAGCGGGAGCTCCTACAATGAGCAGTTCTTC
>TRBV29-1|-|TRBJ1-1|-
CSVENRTVNTEAFF
TGCAGCGTTGAAAATAGAACGGTGAACACTGAAGCTTTCTTT
>TRBV6-2/TRBV6-3|TRBD1|TRBJ2-7|-
CASTGTGGYEQYF
TGTGCCAGCACCGGGACAGGGGGGTACGAGCAGTACTTC
>TRBV6-1|-|TRBJ2-5|-
CASRSGETQYF
TGTGCCAGCAGAAGCGGAGAGACCCAGTACTTC
>TRBV15|-|TRBJ2-1|medium-sized
CATSRDLRQDLFF
TGTGCCACCAGCAGAGATCTCCGGCAGGATCTGTTCTTC
>TRBV5-1|TRBD2|TRBJ2-1|many
CASSESWTSVYNEQFF
TGCGCCAGCAGCGAGAGTTGGACTAGCGTGTACAATGAGCAGTTCTTC
>TRBV12-5|TRBD1|TRBJ2-5|-
CASGLVRDRGETQYF
TGTGCTAGTGGTTTGGTACGGGACAGGGGGGAGACCCAGTACTTC
>TRBV3-1|-|TRBJ2-3|many
CASSHSDTQYF
TGTGCCAGCAGCCACTCAGATACGCAGTATTTT
>TRBV5-1|TRBD1|TRBJ1-4|medium-sized
CASSWDSDIEKLFF
TGCGCCAGCAGCTGGGACAGCGATATTGAAAAACTGTTTTTT
>TRBV6-1|-|TRBJ1-1|many
CASSYDGRTPEAFF
TGTGCCAGCAGTTATGACGGCCGAACCCCTGAAGCTTTCTTT
>TRBV6-9|TRBD2|TRBJ2-7|-
CASSYPGGSGGKLERYF
TGTGCCAGCAGTTACCCCGGGGGGTCGGGAGGAAAGCTCGAGCGGTACTTC
>TRBV19|-|TRBJ1-5|medium-sized
CASSIGGVFSNQPQHF
TGTGCCAGTAGTATAGGTGGGGTTTTTAGCAATCAGCCCCAGCATTTT
>TRBV6-1|-|TRBJ1-6|medium-sized
CASSEPWWTEAVSPLHF
TGTGCCAGCAGTGAACCCTGGTGGACAGAGGCAGTTTCACCCCTCCACTTT
>TRBV6-1|-|TRBJ2-4|-
CATGGGANKNIQYF
TGTGCCACAGGAGGAGGGGCTAACAAAAACATTCAGTACTTC
>TRBV2|TRBD2|TRBJ2-1|medium-sized
CASRETSGSGYEQFF
TGTGCCAGCAGGGAGACTAGCGGGAGCGGCTATGAGCAGTTCTTC
>TRBV4-1|-|TRBJ2-1|medium-sized
CASSQRRDNEQFF
TGCGCCAGCAGCCAGAGACGAGACAATGAGCAGTTCTTC
>TRBV5-6|-|TRBJ1-1|many
CASSGDTGDTEAFF
TGTGCCAGCAGCGGGGACACGGGGGACACTGAAGCTTTCTTT
>TRBV3-1|-|TRBJ1-4|-
CASSHSGRKLFF
TGTGCCAGCAGCCACTCGGGGCGGAAACTGTTTTTT
>TRBV20-1|-|TRBJ1-6|large
CSAAPFGSAGSPLHF
TGCAGTGCTGCCCCCTTTGGAAGCGCCGGGTCACCCCTCCACTTT
>TRBV19|-|TRBJ1-2|medium-sized
CASSQYYGYTF
TGTGCCAGTAGCCAATACTATGGCTACACCTTC
>TRBV2|TRBD1|TRBJ2-1|medium-sized
CASSEADTRGLRNEQFF
TGTGCCAGCAGCGAAGCGGATACTAGGGGGCTTAGGAATGAGCAGTTCTTC
>TRBV20-1|TRBD2|TRBJ2-7|large
CSVSELAGVSPYEQYF
TGCAGTGTCTCGGAACTAGCGGGAGTGAGCCCCTACGAGCAGTACTTC
>TRBV20-1|-|TRBJ2-2|medium-sized
CSARGQYVGHGTGELFF
TGCAGTGCTAGAGGGCAGTACGTGGGCCATGGGACCGGGGAGCTGTTTTTT